In its sample, the clone carrying this T cell receptor beta chain was seen a few times. Its antigen is not known. Germline V gene sequence: CDR1 SEHNR, CDR2 FQNEAQ (reference sequence). The CDR3 has 16 amino acids. V gave up 5 bases and J gave up 7 bases; unmatched junction bases: 13. The data stem from a study of beta chain features in type 1 diabetes. Whole-study findings and limits: Naive, central memory and Treg TCRB repertoires seemed to resemble each other more closely in patients than they did in healthy donors. Sequencing from cDNA could over-represent high-TCR-expressing cells.

Post-sort purity exceeded 98% for all sorted populations. The isolated RNA, all of it, was reverse transcribed, so expressed TCRB transcripts were what got sequenced. The repertoire was sequenced with immunoSEQ multiplex PCR; TCRdb's copy has only in-frame clones and lacks some. In the table there are hundreds of thousands of clones, around a sixth of which are singletons. V is TRBV7-9 and J is TRBJ1-2, with 10 bases identical to TRBD1. The material sequenced was naive CD4+ T cells from blood. The origin of this receptor is a young man in good health. The chain's CDR3 is CASSQAGTGDRGGYTF. DNA for the CDR3: TGTGCCAGCAGCCAAGCCGGGACAGGGGACCGCGGTGGCTACACCTTC.